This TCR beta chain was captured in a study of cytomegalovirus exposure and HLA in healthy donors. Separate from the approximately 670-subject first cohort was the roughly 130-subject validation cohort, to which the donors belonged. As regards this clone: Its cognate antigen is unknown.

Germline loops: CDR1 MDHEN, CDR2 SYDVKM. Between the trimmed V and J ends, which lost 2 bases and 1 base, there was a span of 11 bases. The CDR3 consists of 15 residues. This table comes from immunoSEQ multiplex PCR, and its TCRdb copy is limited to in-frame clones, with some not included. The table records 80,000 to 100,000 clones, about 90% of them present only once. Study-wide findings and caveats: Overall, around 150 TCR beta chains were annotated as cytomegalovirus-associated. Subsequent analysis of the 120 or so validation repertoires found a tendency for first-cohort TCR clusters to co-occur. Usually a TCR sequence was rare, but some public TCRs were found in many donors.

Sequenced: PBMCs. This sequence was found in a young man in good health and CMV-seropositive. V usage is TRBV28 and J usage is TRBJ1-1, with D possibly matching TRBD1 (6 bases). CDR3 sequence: CASSLPRTANTEAFF. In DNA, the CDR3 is TGTGCCAGCAGTTTACCTCGGACAGCGAACACTGAAGCTTTCTTT.